This T cell receptor beta chain was captured in a study of Ad26.COV2.S vaccination and SARS-CoV-2 variants. Whole-study context: Intramuscular Ad26.COV2.S at 5x10^10 or 1x10^11 viral particles.

Treatment denoted: roughly 19 received Ad26.COV2.S at low or high dose, single or two shots; five or six received placebo; per-sample allocation not given. Day 63 after the first injection of vaccine or placebo was the sampling time. Expression of Wuhan-strain SARS-CoV-2 spike came from the Ad26 vector that formed the vaccine. Turning to this clone: Its antigen remains unidentified.

Study observations and caveats: The analyses of TCR breadth and depth may have understated the size of total T cell responses.

The V segment lost 6 bases and the J segment 8 bases; nucleotides outside the gene matches: 5. CDR1 and CDR2 (germline): LNHDA, SQIVND (reference sequence). This CDR3 region has 13 residues. Clones were read by immunoSEQ multiplex PCR, and TCRdb kept only the in-frame ones, dropping some. The profile shows approximately 500,000 clones, 70% to 90% of them singletons. The sequencing used peripheral blood, collected in a trial of Ad26.COV2.S vaccine versus placebo. This TCR was recovered from a person between 18 and 60 years old who received the Ad26.COV2.S COVID-19 vaccine or a placebo. The chain carries TRBV19 and TRBJ2-2; TRBD2 matches 8 bases. CDR3 protein: CASSSGSAGELFF. The CDR3 nucleotides read TGTGCCAGTAGCAGCGGGAGCGCGGGGGAGCTGTTTTTT.